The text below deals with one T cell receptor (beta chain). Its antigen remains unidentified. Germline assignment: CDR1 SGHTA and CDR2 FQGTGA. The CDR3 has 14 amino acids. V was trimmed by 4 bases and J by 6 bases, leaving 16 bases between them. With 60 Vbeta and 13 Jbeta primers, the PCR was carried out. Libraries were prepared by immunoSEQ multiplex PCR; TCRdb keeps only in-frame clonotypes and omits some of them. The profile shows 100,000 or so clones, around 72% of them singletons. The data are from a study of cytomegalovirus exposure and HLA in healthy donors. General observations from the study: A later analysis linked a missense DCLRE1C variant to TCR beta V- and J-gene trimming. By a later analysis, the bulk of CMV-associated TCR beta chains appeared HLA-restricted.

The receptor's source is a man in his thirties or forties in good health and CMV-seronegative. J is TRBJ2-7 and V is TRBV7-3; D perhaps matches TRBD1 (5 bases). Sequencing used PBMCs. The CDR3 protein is CASSSGQLGGEQYF. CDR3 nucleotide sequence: TGTGCCAGCAGCTCAGGACAACTGGGTGGCGAGCAGTACTTC.